This record looks at one T cell receptor beta chain sequence and its context. The clone's antigen remains unknown. No base quality values were provided; no much bigger clone lies one nucleotide off. The source of the sample is a study of shared clonotypes between healthy human individuals (dated by TCRdb to 2020 to 2021). About the study as a whole: The cohort included a few men and two women between 18 and 49 years of age. For each donor, CD4 naive and CD4 memory were each given three plates, CD8 naive was given two plates, and CD8 memory was given one plate. Blood TCR repertoires of about five healthy adults were deeply sequenced to estimate repertoire size and the extent of clonotype sharing between individuals. Different laboratories and diverse techniques were used to prepare libraries and sequence TCR repertoires, to increase sequencing depth and limit assay-specific biases. Leukapheresis yielded between about 0.9 and 9 billion PBMCs per donor.

The donors were healthy, HIV-negative adults who had no recently reported acute infections or vaccinations. Only Caucasian adults living in Nashville, Tennessee, USA were represented among the donors. CD4+ T cells were enriched by magnetic negative selection; naive cells were then positively selected on CD45RA, and the negative fraction formed the memory subset. Blood was obtained by leukapheresis, after which PBMCs were separated by Ficoll-Histopaque density gradient centrifugation and cryopreserved in liquid nitrogen vapor phase. Analytical flow cytometry was used to check the purity and quantity of every magnetically sorted T cell population. Each sorted fraction had its genomic DNA isolated and then quantified by UV absorbance on a Nanodrop 2000c. Overall study outcomes, separate from this receptor: Sampling was restricted to blood, and TCR repertoires in tissues likely differ from the TCR repertoires found in blood. Incomplete sequencing was indicated by rarefaction of sorted-subset datasets, despite the large sequencing depth. Pairwise subsampling indicated that sequencing depth was expected to affect the degree of clonotype sharing among donors. When a few donors were compared, the shared fraction of clonotypes was roughly 5% for naive CD4, 3.5% to 4% for naive CD8, 2% to 2.5% for memory CD4, and around 0.37% for memory CD8. Clonotypes shared by all four sorted-subset donors showed higher generation probabilities than non-shared clonotypes. The small number of donors limited the genetic and exposure-history diversity represented. Naive subsets generally had larger estimated clonotype richness than memory subsets did.

The CDR1 and CDR2 encoded by the germline V gene are SGHRS and YFSETQ. The V end gives up 8 bases and the J end 2 bases, leaving 5 bases in the junction not matched to a gene. The CDR3 starts with the cysteine, ends with the phenylalanine, and has 14 residues. Just CDR3 DNA is preserved here, 42 bases in frame from base 1. Using the deep immunoSEQ assay, multiplex PCR amplified TCR CDR3 regions from genomic DNA. Extracted genomic DNA from each cell subset was spread evenly across all wells of several immunoSEQ 96-well plates, with each plate serving as a replicate. For sorted subsets, 200 to 250 ng of genomic DNA, equivalent to 25,000 to 35,000 T cell genomes, went into each replicate PCR. Purified libraries were quantified with a Qubit 3.0 fluorometer, sized on a Bioanalyzer 2100, and re-quantified with the KAPA Library Quantification kit. A separate single-read 150-cycle Illumina NextSeq 550 flow cell was used to sequence each immunoSEQ 96-well plate. The authors' pipeline ran thus. The immunoSEQ output contained only junctional sequences without quality scores, so filtering could not match that applied to full-length reads. To assign V/J genes and CDR3, sequences were annotated using PyIR, a Python wrapper for IgBLAST v1.9, with IMGT germline references. Reads were removed for weak V/J assignments (E-value above 1e-6), missing CDR3, stop codons, out-of-frame junctions, or ambiguous translated residues. A V3J clonotype was defined by an identical inferred V gene, J gene, and CDR3 amino acid sequence. Percentage overlap between repertoires was calculated by dividing the number of shared unique clonotypes by the size of the smaller repertoire. RTK rarefaction, the Chao1 estimator, and Recon v2.1 estimates of unobserved clonotypes were used to assess repertoire richness. OLGA was used to compute generation probabilities for all TCRbeta clonotypes that the gDNA method yielded from several donors. Not all clones reach the TCRdb copy of this immuneACCESS table, which keeps in-frame sequences only. Checked studies attribute under half of the gap to unresolved V genes and leave the rest unexplained. That table furnishes V, J and clone size, whereas the DNA furnished D and trimming. The sample records approximately 1.5 million clones, about 98% of which are singletons. About 0.45% of the sample comes from the top ten.

The clonotype originates from a man under 40 in good health. Recombination joined TRBV5-1 with TRBJ2-1, and TRBD1 matches 9 of the central bases. Sequenced: naive CD4+ T cells sorted from blood. The cell subset or site label of this sample denotes: CD45RA+ positively selected. CDR3 reads: CASHDRGAYNEQFF. The sequence in DNA is TGCGCCAGTCATGACAGGGGGGCCTACAATGAGCAGTTCTTC.